One T cell receptor beta chain is described in this entry. The antigen remains unidentified. One end of the junction is discordant with germline, which a read error may explain. The CDR3 contains 14 residues. Germline CDR1 and CDR2: SQVTM and ANQGSEA. The library came from three nested PCR rounds adapted from ARM-PCR protocols. TCRdb used MiXCR to reprocess the multiplex PCR reads, holding one entry per CDR3 protein. The sample carries 90,000 to 130,000 distinct CDR3 sequences, 84% recorded once. This sample was taken from a study of tumor and adjacent non-tumor tissue in lung cancer. This sample's RNA came from whole unsorted tissue. General observations from the study: Significantly higher TCR diversity was found in tumor than normal lung.

This chain joins TRBV29-1 and TRBJ1-1; TRBD1 might be the D (6 bases). What was sequenced was lung tumor tissue. The TCR was taken from a man between 70 and 80 years old with non-small cell lung cancer. The CDR3 protein is CSVKDTGTNPESFF. Written as DNA, the CDR3 is TGCAGCGTTAAAGATACAGGGACTAATCCTGAATCTTTCTTT.